Here is one T cell receptor beta chain with its context. The germline V gene encodes CDR1 SQVTM and CDR2 ANQGSEA. Trimming stripped 5 bases from V and 8 bases from J, with 18 bases between. The CDR3 runs 13 residues. Random hexamers were used to reverse transcribe about 0.5 to 1 ug of RNA. TCRdb analysed the immunoSEQ multiplex PCR reads with MiXCR anew, one entry per CDR3 protein. The sample yields about 140,000 distinct CDR3 sequences, 85% to 95% seen once. Relapsing-remitting disease, either stable or active, was present in the multiple sclerosis controls, who were treatment-naive patients. The sample is drawn from a study of CD8 T cells in Susac syndrome.

This sequence joins TRBV29-1 and TRBJ1-2, with D possibly TRBD1 on 5 matching bases. The TCR originated in a human donor with multiple sclerosis. Sequenced: CD4+ T cells from PBMCs. The CDR3 is CSVFAGDFVGYTF. In DNA, the CDR3 is TGCAGCGTTTTTGCGGGGGATTTCGTCGGCTACACCTTC.